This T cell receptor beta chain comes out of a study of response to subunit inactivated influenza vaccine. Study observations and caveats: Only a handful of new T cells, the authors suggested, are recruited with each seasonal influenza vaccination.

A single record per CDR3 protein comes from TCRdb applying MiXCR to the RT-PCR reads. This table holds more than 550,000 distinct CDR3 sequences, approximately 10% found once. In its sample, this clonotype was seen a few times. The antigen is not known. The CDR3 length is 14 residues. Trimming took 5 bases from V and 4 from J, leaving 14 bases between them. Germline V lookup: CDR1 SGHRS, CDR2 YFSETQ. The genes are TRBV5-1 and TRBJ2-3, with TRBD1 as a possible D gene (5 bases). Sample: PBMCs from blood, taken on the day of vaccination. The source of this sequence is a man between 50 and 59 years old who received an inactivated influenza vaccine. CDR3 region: CASRRQTPADTQYF. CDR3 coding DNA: TGCGCCAGCAGGAGACAGACCCCCGCAGATACGCAGTATTTT.